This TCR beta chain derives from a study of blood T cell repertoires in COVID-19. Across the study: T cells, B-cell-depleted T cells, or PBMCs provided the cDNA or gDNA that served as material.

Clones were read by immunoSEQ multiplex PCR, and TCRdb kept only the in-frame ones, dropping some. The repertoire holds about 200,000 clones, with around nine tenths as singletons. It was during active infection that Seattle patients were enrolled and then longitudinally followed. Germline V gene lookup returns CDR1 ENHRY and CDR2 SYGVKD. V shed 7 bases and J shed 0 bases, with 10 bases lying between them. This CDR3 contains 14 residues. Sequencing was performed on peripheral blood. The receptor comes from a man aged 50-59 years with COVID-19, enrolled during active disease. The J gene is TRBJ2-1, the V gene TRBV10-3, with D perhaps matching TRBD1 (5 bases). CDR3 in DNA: TGTGCCATCACCCATGACAGCTCCTACAATGAGCAGTTCTTC. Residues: CAITHDSSYNEQFF.